The clone carrying this T cell receptor beta chain came up a few times. The target antigen is unknown. TCRdb reanalysed the RT-PCR reads using MiXCR and keeps one entry per CDR3 protein. The table includes some 500,000 distinct CDR3 sequences, 10% to 15% detected once. This sample was included in a study of response to subunit inactivated influenza vaccine. Broader study findings: A suggestion made by the authors is that each seasonal influenza vaccination recruits few new T cells.

V was shortened by 3 bases and J by 3 bases, with 5 bases between the two germline ends. This CDR3 region has 12 residues. CDR1 is KGHSH and CDR2 is LQKENI in the germline V gene. The TCR comes from a man aged 45 to 65 who received an inactivated influenza vaccine. The V and J genes are TRBV18 and TRBJ2-5; D is uncertain. The sample here was PBMCs from blood, taken more than 35 days after vaccination. The CDR3 protein is CASSPEEETQYF. DNA for the CDR3: TGTGCCAGCTCACCTGAGGAAGAGACCCAGTACTTC.